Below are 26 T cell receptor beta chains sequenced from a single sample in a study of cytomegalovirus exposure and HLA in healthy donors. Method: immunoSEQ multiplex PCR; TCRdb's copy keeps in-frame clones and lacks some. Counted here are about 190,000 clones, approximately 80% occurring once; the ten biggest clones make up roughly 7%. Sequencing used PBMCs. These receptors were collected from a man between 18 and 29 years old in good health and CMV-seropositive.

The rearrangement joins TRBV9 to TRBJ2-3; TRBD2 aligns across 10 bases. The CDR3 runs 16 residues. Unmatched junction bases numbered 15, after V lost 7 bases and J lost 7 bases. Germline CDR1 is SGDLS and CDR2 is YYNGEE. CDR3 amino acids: CASGEGEREGPNTQYF. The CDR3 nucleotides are TGTGCCAGCGGAGAAGGAGAGCGGGAGGGCCCAAATACGCAGTATTTT.

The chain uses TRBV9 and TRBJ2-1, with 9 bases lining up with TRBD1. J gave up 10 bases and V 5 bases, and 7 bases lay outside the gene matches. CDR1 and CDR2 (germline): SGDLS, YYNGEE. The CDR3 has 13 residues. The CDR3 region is CASRSGTGIEQFF. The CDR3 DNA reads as TGTGCCAGCAGATCCGGGACAGGGATCGAGCAGTTCTTC.

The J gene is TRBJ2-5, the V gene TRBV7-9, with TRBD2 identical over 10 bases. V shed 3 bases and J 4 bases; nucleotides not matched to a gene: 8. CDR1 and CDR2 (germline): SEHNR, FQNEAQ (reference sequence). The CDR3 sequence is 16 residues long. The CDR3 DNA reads TGTGCCAGCAGCTTCTGGGCTAGCGGGAGCGCAGAGACCCAGTACTTC. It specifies CASSFWASGSAETQYF. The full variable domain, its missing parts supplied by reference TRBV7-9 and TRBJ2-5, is DTGVSQNPRHKITKRGQNVTFRCDPISEHNRLYWYRQTLGQGPEFLTYFQNEAQLEKSRLLSDRFSAERPKGSFSTLEIQRTEQGDSAMYLCASSFWASGSAETQYFGPGTRLLVL.

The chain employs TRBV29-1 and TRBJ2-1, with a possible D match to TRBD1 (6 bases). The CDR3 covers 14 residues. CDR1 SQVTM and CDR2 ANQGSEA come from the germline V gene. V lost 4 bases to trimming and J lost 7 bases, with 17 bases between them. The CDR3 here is CSVGGPRGQNEQFF. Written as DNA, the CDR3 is TGCAGCGTTGGGGGGCCCCGGGGTCAGAATGAGCAGTTCTTC.

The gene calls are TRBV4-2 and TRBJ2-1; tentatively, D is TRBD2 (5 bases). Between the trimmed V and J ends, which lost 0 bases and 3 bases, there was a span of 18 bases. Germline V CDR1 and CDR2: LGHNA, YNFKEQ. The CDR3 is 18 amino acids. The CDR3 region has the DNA TGTGCCAGCAGCCAAGAGCCTGGCGGGTTAGGGTTCTACAATGAGCAGTTCTTC. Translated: CASSQEPGGLGFYNEQFF.

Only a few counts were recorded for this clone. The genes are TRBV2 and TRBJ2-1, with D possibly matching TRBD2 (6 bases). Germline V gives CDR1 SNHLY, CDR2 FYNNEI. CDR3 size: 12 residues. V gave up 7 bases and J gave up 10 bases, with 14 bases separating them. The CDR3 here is CASKRRGGEQFF. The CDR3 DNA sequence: TGTGCCAGCAAGAGGCGGGGAGGCGAGCAGTTCTTC.

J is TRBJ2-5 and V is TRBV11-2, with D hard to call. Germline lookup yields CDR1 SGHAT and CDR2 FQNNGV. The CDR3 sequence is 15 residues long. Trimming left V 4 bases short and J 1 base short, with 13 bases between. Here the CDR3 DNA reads TGTGCCAGCAGCTCCCTCGGCGGATTCCAAGAGACCCAGTACTTC. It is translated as CASSSLGGFQETQYF.

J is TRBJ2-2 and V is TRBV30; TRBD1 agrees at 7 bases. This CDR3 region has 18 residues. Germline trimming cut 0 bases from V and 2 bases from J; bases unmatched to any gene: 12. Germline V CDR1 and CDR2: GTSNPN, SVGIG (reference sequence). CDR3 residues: CAWSVLPPQGVNTGELFF. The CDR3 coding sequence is TGTGCCTGGAGTGTACTGCCCCCTCAGGGGGTAAACACCGGGGAGCTGTTTTTT.

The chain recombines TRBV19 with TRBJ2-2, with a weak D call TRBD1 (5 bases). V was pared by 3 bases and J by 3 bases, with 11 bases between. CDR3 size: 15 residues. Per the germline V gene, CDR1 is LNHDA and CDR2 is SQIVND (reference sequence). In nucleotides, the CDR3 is TGTGCCAGTAGTATCCCAGGGATGGACACCGGGGAGCTGTTTTTT. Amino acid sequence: CASSIPGMDTGELFF.

The DNA of the CDR3 is TGTGCCACCAGCGTTGACAGGGGACCTGGCTACACCTTC. Amino acids: CATSVDRGPGYTF. The chain carries TRBV15 and TRBJ1-2; 8 bases align to TRBD1. V trimming: 5 bases; J trimming: 7 bases; junction bases outside the gene matches: 6. Germline CDR1 is LNHNV and CDR2 is YYDKDF (reference sequence). The CDR3 is 13 amino acids. The whole variable domain, filled in from reference TRBV15 and TRBJ1-2, reads DAMVIQNPRYQVTQFGKPVTLSCSQTLNHNVMYWYQQKSSQAPKLLFHYYDKDFNNEADTPDNFQSRRPNTSFCFLDIRSPGLGDTAMYLCATSVDRGPGYTFGSGTRLTVV.

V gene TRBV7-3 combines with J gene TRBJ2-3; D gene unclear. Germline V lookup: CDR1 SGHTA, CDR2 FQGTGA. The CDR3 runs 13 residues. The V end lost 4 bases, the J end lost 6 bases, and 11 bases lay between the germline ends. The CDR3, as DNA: TGTGCCAGCAGCTCGCCGTCGGAGGATACGCAGTATTTT. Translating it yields CASSSPSEDTQYF.

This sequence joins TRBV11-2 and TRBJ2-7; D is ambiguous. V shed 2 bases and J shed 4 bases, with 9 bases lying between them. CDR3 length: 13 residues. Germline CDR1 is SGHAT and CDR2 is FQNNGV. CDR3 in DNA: TGTGCCAGCAGCTTAATTCGTACTTACGAGCAGTACTTC. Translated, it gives CASSLIRTYEQYF.

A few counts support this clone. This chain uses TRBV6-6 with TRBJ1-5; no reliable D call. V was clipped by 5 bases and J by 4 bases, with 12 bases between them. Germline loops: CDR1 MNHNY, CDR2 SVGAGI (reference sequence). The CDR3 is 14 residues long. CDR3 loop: CASSPTGGNQPQHF. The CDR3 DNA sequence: TGTGCCAGCAGTCCCACCGGTGGTAATCAGCCCCAGCATTTT.

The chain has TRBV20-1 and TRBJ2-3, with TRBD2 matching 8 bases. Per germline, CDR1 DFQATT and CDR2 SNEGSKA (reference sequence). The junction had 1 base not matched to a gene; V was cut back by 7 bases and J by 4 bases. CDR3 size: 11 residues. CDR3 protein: CSGSGADTQYF. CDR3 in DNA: TGCAGTGGTAGCGGGGCAGATACGCAGTATTTT.

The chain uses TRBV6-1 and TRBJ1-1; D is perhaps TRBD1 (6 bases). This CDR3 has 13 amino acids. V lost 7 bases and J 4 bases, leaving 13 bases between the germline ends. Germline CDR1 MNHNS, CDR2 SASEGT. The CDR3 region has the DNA TGTGCCAGCACCAGGACAGCCGGCACTGAAGCTTTCTTT. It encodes CASTRTAGTEAFF.

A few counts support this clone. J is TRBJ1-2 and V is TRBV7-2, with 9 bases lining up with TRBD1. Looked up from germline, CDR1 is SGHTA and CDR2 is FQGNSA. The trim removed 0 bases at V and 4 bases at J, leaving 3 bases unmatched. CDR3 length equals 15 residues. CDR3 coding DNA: TGTGCCAGCAGCTTAGCCGGACAGGGGAGCTATGGCTACACCTTC. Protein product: CASSLAGQGSYGYTF.

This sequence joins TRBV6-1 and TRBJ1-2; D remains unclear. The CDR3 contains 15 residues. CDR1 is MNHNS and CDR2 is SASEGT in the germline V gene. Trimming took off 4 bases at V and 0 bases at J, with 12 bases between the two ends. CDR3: CASSAGPHSNYGYTF. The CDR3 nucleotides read TGTGCCAGCAGTGCTGGGCCACACTCTAACTATGGCTACACCTTC.

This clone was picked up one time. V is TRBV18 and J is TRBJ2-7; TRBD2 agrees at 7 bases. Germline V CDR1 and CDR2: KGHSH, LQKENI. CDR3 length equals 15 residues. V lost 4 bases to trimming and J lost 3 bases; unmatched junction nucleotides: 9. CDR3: CASSLSGGGHYEQYF. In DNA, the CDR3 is TGTGCCAGCTCACTCTCGGGGGGAGGCCACTACGAGCAGTACTTC.

CDR3 DNA sequence: TGTGCCATCAGCGCCACCGGTTGGGGGGTTCAGCCCCAGCATTTT. Residues: CAISATGWGVQPQHF. The genes are TRBV10-3 and TRBJ1-5, with D possibly being TRBD1 (5 bases). The germline V gene encodes CDR1 ENHRY and CDR2 SYGVKD. V shed 6 bases and J shed 6 bases, with 18 bases lying between them. The CDR3 contains 15 residues.

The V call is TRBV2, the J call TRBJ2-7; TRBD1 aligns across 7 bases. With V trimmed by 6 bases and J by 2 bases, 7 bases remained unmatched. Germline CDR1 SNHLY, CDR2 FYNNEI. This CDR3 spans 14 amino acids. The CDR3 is CASSVDRAAYEQYF. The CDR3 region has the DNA TGTGCCAGCAGCGTTGACAGGGCCGCCTACGAGCAGTACTTC. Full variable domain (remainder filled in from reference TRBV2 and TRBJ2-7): EPEVTQTPSHQVTQMGQEVILRCVPISNHLYFYWYRQILGQKVEFLVSFYNNEISEKSEIFDDQFSVERPDGSNFTLKIRSTKLEDSAMYFCASSVDRAAYEQYFGPGTRLTVT.

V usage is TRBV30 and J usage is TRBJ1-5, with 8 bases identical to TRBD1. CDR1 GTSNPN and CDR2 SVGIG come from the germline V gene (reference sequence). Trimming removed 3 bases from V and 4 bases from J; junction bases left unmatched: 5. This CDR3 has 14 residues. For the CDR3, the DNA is TGTGCCTGGAGCCGGGACAGGCGAAATCAGCCCCAGCATTTT. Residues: CAWSRDRRNQPQHF.

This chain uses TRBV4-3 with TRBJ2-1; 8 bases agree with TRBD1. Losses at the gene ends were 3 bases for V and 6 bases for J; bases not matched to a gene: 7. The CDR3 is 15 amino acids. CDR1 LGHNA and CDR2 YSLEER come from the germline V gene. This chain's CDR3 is CASSQDRVGSNEQFF. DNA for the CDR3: TGCGCCAGCAGCCAGGACAGGGTCGGGAGCAATGAGCAGTTCTTC.

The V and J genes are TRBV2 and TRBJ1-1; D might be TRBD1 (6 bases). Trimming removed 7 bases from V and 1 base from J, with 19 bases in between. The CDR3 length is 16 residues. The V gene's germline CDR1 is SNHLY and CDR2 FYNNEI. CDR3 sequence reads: CASISYQGRGNTEAFF. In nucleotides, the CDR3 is TGTGCCAGCATTTCTTATCAGGGGAGGGGGAACACTGAAGCTTTCTTT.

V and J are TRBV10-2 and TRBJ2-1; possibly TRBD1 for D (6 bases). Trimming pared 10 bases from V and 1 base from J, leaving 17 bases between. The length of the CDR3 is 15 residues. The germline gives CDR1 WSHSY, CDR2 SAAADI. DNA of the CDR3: TGCGCCATCAGAATCGCAGGGGCATCCTACAATGAGCAGTTCTTC. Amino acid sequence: CAIRIAGASYNEQFF.

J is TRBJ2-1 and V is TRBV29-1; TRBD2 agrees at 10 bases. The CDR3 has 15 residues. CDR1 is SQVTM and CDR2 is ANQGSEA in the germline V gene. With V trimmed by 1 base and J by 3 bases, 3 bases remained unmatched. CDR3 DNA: TGCAGCGTTGAAGGACTAGCGGGCCGCTACAATGAGCAGTTCTTC. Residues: CSVEGLAGRYNEQFF.

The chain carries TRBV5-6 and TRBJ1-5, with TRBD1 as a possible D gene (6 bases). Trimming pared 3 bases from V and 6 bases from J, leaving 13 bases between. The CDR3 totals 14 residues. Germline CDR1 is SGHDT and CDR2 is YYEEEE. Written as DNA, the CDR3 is TGTGCCAGCAGCTGGGGGACATCTGGTCAGCCCCAGCATTTT. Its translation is CASSWGTSGQPQHF. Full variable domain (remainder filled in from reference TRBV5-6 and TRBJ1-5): DAGVTQSPTHLIKTRGQQVTLRCSPKSGHDTVSWYQQALGQGPQFIFQYYEEEERQRGNFPDRFSGHQFPNYSSELNVNALLLGDSALYLCASSWGTSGQPQHFGDGTRLSIL.